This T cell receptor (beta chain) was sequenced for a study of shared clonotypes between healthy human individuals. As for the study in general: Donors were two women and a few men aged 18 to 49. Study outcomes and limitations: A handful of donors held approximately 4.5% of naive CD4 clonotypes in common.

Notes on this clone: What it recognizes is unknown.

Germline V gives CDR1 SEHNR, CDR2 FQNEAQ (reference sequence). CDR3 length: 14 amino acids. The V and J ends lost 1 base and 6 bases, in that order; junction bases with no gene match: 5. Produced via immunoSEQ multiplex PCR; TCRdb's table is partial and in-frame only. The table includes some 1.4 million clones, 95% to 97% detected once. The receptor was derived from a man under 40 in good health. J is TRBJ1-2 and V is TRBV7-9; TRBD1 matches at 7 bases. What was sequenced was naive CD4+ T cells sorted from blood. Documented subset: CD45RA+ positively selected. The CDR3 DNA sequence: TGTGCCAGCAGCTTAGGGATCGACAGGGATGGCTACACCTTC. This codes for CASSLGIDRDGYTF.